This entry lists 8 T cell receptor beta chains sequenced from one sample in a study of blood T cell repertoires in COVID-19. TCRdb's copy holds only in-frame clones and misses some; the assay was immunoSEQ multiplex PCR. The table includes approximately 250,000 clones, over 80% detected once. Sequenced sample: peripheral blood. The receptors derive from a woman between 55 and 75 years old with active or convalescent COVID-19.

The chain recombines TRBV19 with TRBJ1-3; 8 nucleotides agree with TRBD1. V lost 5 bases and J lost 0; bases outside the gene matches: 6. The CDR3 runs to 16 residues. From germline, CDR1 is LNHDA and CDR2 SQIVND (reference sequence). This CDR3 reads CASSLGQGFSGNTIYF. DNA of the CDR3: TGTGCCAGTAGTCTCGGACAGGGCTTCTCTGGAAACACCATATATTTT.

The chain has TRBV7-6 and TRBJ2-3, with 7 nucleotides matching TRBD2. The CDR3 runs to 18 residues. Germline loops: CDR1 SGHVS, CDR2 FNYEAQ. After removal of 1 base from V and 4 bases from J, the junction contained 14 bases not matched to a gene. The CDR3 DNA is TGTGCCAGCAGCTTAGTAGCCGGGACTACCTACACGGCAGATACGCAGTATTTT. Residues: CASSLVAGTTYTADTQYF.

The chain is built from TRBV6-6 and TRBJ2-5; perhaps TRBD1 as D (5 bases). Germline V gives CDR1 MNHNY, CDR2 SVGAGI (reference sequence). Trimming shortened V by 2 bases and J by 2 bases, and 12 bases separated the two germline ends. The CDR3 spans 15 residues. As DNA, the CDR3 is TGTGCCAGCAGTTACCCAGGTGGGGCACAAGAGACCCAGTACTTC. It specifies CASSYPGGAQETQYF.

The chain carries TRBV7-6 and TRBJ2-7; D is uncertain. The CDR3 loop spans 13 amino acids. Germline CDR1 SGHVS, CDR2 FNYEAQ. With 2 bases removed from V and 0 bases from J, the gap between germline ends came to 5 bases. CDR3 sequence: CASSLSSSYEQYV. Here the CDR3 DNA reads TGTGCCAGCAGCTTATCTAGCTCCTACGAGCAGTACGTC.

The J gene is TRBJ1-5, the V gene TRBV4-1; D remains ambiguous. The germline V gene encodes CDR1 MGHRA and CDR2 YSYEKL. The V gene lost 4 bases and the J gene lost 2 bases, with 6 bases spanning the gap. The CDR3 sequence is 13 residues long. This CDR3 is CASSPEGNQPQHF. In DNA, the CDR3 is TGCGCCAGCAGCCCGGAGGGCAATCAGCCCCAGCATTTT.

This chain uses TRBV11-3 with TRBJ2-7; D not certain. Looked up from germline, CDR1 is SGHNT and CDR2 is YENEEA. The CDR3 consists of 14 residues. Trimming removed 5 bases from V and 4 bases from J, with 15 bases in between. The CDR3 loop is CASSLGPAYYEQYF. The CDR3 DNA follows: TGTGCCAGCAGCCTGGGCCCAGCCTATTACGAGCAGTACTTC. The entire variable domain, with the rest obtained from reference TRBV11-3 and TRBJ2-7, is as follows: EAGVVQSPRYKIIEKKQPVAFWCNPISGHNTLYWYLQNLGQGPELLIRYENEEAVDDSQLPKDRFSAERLKGVDSTLKIQPAELGDSAVYLCASSLGPAYYEQYFGPGTRLTVT.

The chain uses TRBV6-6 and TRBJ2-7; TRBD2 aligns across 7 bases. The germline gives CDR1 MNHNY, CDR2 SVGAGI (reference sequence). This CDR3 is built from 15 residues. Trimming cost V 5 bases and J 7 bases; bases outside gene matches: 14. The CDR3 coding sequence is TGTGCCAGCAGTGAGCCGGGACTACTCACCAGGGAGCAGTACTTC. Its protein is CASSEPGLLTREQYF.

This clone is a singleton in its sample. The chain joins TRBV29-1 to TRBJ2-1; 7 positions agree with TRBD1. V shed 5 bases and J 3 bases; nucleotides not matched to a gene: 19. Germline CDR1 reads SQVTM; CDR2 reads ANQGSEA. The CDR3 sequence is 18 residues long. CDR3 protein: CSVWAHPSSGTVYNEQFF. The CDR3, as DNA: TGCAGCGTTTGGGCCCATCCTAGTTCCGGGACAGTCTACAATGAGCAGTTCTTC.